These 17 T cell receptor beta chains came from one sample sequenced in a study of Ad26.COV2.S vaccination and SARS-CoV-2 variants. Sample treatment: over 15 received Ad26.COV2.S at low or high dose, single or two shots; 5 received placebo; per-sample allocation not given. Samples came from day 63 after the first vaccine or placebo injection. Clones were sequenced by immunoSEQ multiplex PCR, and TCRdb holds only the in-frame ones, with some missing. The sample includes roughly 400,000 clones, 70% to 90% of them seen just once. The source was peripheral blood, collected in a trial of Ad26.COV2.S vaccine versus placebo. Receptors originate from a person between 18 and 65 years old who received the Ad26.COV2.S COVID-19 vaccine or a placebo.

The V gene is TRBV19, the J gene TRBJ2-3; 11 nucleotides line up with TRBD1. Looked up from germline, CDR1 is LNHDA and CDR2 is SQIVND (reference sequence). The CDR3 runs 14 residues. V was pared by 5 bases and J by 3 bases, with 1 base of the junction left unmatched. DNA for the CDR3: TGTGCCAGTAGTCGGGACAGGGGGACAGATACGCAGTATTTT. The encoded protein is CASSRDRGTDTQYF. Supplemented by reference TRBV19 and TRBJ2-3, the full variable domain reads DGGITQSPKYLFRKEGQNVTLSCEQNLNHDAMYWYRQDPGQGLRLIYYSQIVNDFQKGDIAEGYSVSREKKESFPLTVTSAQKNPTAFYLCASSRDRGTDTQYFGPGTRLTVL.

The chain uses TRBV21-1 and TRBJ2-7; TRBD2, the table's D call, lacks a check against the DNA. TRBV21-1 is labeled a pseudogene. CDR3 length equals 14 residues. The DNA of the CDR3 is TGTGCCAGCAGCGGACTAGCTGTACCCTACGAGCAGTACTTC. Its protein product is CASSGLAVPYEQYF.

The chain is built from TRBV5-1 and TRBJ1-4; 7 nucleotides align to TRBD1. The CDR3 totals 14 residues. The germline V gene encodes CDR1 SGHRS and CDR2 YFSETQ. Trimming took 7 bases from V and 8 from J; bases not matched to a gene: 11. The CDR3 nucleotides are TGCGCCAGCTCTCAACTCCAGGGGGGAGAAAAACTGTTTTTT. Translating it yields CASSQLQGGEKLFF.

This chain links TRBV5-1 with TRBJ1-1, with 7 nucleotides matching TRBD1. The V gene end was trimmed by 3 bases and the J gene end by 2 bases; junction bases not matched to a gene: 7. The CDR3 totals 15 residues. Germline V CDR1 and CDR2: SGHRS, YFSETQ. The CDR3 loop is CASSWETGTNTEAFF. Here the CDR3 DNA reads TGCGCCAGCAGCTGGGAGACAGGGACTAACACTGAAGCTTTCTTT.

The chain uses TRBV4-1 and TRBJ2-7; the D gene is possibly TRBD2 (6 bases). The ends were cut back, 2 bases at V and 7 bases at J, with 24 bases in the middle. Germline-derived CDR1 and CDR2 are MGHRA and YSYEKL. The CDR3 sequence is 17 residues long. This CDR3 is CASSQQGLRPPSGEQYF. The DNA for the CDR3 is TGCGCCAGCAGCCAACAGGGACTCCGACCTCCCTCCGGGGAGCAGTACTTC.

V gene TRBV30 combines with J gene TRBJ2-7; 9 nucleotides align to TRBD2. Germline CDR1 and CDR2: GTSNPN and SVGIG (reference sequence). This CDR3 is built from 12 residues. V shed 2 bases and J 6 bases; nucleotides not matched to a gene: 2. In DNA, the CDR3 is TGTGCCTGGAGTAGCGGGGGGCCCGAGCAGTACTTC. Its protein is CAWSSGGPEQYF.

This clone was counted a single time. The V call is TRBV7-6, the J call TRBJ2-1; 10 nucleotides agree with TRBD1. The CDR3 has 16 residues. CDR1 and CDR2 from the germline V gene are SGHVS and FNYEAQ. The trim removed 5 bases at V and 9 bases at J, leaving 13 bases unmatched. CDR3 region: CASSLPRQGARGEQFF. CDR3 nucleotide sequence: TGTGCCAGCAGCCTCCCCCGACAGGGGGCGAGGGGTGAGCAGTTCTTC.

This rearrangement joins TRBV11-3 to TRBJ1-3, with TRBD1 matching over 10 bases. The CDR3 is 16 residues long. V lost 1 base, J lost 0 bases, and 0 bases stayed unmatched. CDR1 SGHNT and CDR2 YENEEA come from the germline V gene. The CDR3 DNA reads TGTGCCAGCAGCTTAGGGGACAGGGGCTCTGGAAACACCATATATTTT. Translating gives CASSLGDRGSGNTIYF.

The gene calls are TRBV13 and TRBJ2-7; D may be TRBD1 (6 bases). Germline V gene data show CDR1 as PRHDT and CDR2 as FYEKMQ (reference sequence). This CDR3 is 12 amino acids long. V was trimmed by 4 bases and J by 3 bases, leaving 7 bases between them. This CDR3 is CASSSRGYEQYF. The CDR3 bases are TGTGCCAGCAGCTCCAGGGGCTACGAGCAGTACTTC.

The gene calls are TRBV2 and TRBJ2-1; TRBD1 agrees at 9 bases. Germline assignment: CDR1 SNHLY and CDR2 FYNNEI. The J segment lost 4 bases and the V segment lost 5 bases, leaving 12 bases of the junction unmatched. CDR3 length equals 17 residues. The CDR3 spells CASSLFPGQGVYNEQFF. CDR3 sequence (DNA): TGTGCCAGCAGTCTTTTCCCGGGACAGGGTGTTTACAATGAGCAGTTCTTC.

The chain is built from TRBV30 and TRBJ2-7, with TRBD2 matching over 9 bases. There are 16 residues in the CDR3. V lost 0 bases, J lost 2 bases, and 8 bases stayed unmatched. CDR1 is GTSNPN and CDR2 is SVGIG in the germline V gene (reference sequence). The DNA of the CDR3 is TGTGCCTGGAGTGTACGGGGGCTAGCGGGACCCTACGAGCAGTACTTC. Its translation is CAWSVRGLAGPYEQYF.

This sequence joins TRBV30 and TRBJ1-2; possibly TRBD1 for D (6 bases). Germline V gene lookup returns CDR1 GTSNPN and CDR2 SVGIG (reference sequence). The CDR3 contains 12 residues. V lost 2 bases to trimming and J lost 5 bases, with 9 bases between them. This CDR3 is CAWSMGAYGYTF. The CDR3 nucleotides read TGTGCCTGGAGTATGGGGGCTTATGGCTACACCTTC. The full variable domain, its missing parts supplied by reference TRBV30 and TRBJ1-2, is SQTIHQWPATLVQPVGSPLSLECTVEGTSNPNLYWYRQAAGRGLQLLFYSVGIGQISSEVPQNLSASRPQDRQFILSSKKLLLSDSGFYLCAWSMGAYGYTFGSGTRLTVV.

The chain joins TRBV6-5 to TRBJ1-3; 7 bases line up with TRBD1. This CDR3 contains 13 residues. From germline, CDR1 is MNHEY and CDR2 SVGAGI. Trimming took 9 bases from V and 6 from J; bases not matched to a gene: 8. The CDR3 protein is CASALDRINTIYF. CDR3 DNA: TGTGCCAGTGCGCTGGACAGGATAAACACCATATATTTT.

This clone was seen once. The chain couples TRBV6-6 to TRBJ2-1, with D possibly being TRBD1 (6 bases). Germline V gene sequence: CDR1 MNHNY, CDR2 SVGAGI (reference sequence). The V end was cut by 7 bases, the J end by 3 bases, with 16 bases between. The CDR3 extends over 15 amino acids. The CDR3 coding sequence is TGTGCCAGCAAAAACGGACAGACGGGCTACAATGAGCAGTTCTTC. It specifies CASKNGQTGYNEQFF.

V is TRBV7-9 and J is TRBJ2-7; TRBD1 matches at 10 bases. The CDR3 has 14 amino acids. Germline-derived CDR1 and CDR2 are SEHNR and FQNEAQ (reference sequence). With 8 bases clipped from V and 2 bases from J, the junction kept 6 bases outside the gene matches. CDR3: CASLTGTGAYEQYF. The CDR3 DNA is TGTGCCAGCCTTACCGGGACAGGGGCCTACGAGCAGTACTTC.

The rearrangement joins TRBV4-2 to TRBJ1-1; perhaps TRBD1 as D (5 bases). CDR3 size: 17 residues. V lost 0 bases and J lost 4, with 18 bases in between. From germline, CDR1 is LGHNA and CDR2 YNFKEQ. CDR3 in amino acids: CASSQDHGAGVPTEAFF. The CDR3 region has the DNA TGTGCCAGCAGCCAAGATCACGGGGCTGGGGTCCCCACTGAAGCTTTCTTT.

The V gene is TRBV18, the J gene TRBJ1-5; TRBD1 might be the D (6 bases). V was pared by 0 bases and J by 4 bases, with 13 bases between. Germline V gene sequence: CDR1 KGHSH, CDR2 LQKENI. The CDR3 spans 16 residues. CDR3 amino acids: CASSPPHRVGNQPQHF. Here the CDR3 DNA reads TGTGCCAGCTCACCACCCCACAGGGTGGGGAATCAGCCCCAGCATTTT. Filled out from reference TRBV18 and TRBJ1-5, the complete variable domain reads NAGVMQNPRHLVRRRGQEARLRCSPMKGHSHVYWYRQLPEEGLKFMVYLQKENIIDESGMPKERFSAEFPKEGPSILRIQQVVRGDSAAYFCASSPPHRVGNQPQHFGDGTRLSIL.